This TCR beta chain is drawn from a study of blood T cell repertoires in COVID-19 (TCRdb year 2020). About the study as a whole: The collaborator samples originated in the United States, Italy and Spain and spanned the acute and convalescent phases of COVID-19. The prospective study material was composed of cDNA or gDNA derived from T cells, B-cell-depleted T cells, or PBMCs. Deeply sampled blood TCRbeta repertoires from subjects exposed to, actively infected with, or recovered from COVID-19 were included in the dataset. The repertoires were released in a freely available public database intended as a resource for research on the immune response to SARS-CoV-2. Samples came from the ongoing ImmuneRACE study (first 160 participants) plus 1,254 subjects from 6 global collaborators. Sample metadata almost always included a de-identified subject ID, COVID-19 status, age in years and sex. Where available, HLA class I and class II types were obtained from metadata supplied by the sample provider rather than from assay-based typing.

Note on this clone: The target of this receptor is not known. No qualities accompany the bases; no much larger clone lies one base away.

TCRbeta CDR3 regions were amplified from genomic DNA by means of the immunoSEQ Assay, a bias-controlled multiplex PCR. In the original analysis: The number of nucleated cells in each sample was estimated from the amplification of reference gene primers within the assay. To quantify the absolute abundance of each unique TCRbeta CDR3 rearrangement, sequence reads were collapsed and filtered. Productive Simpson clonality was computed per sample as the square root of Simpson's diversity index over productive rearrangements. TCRdb took this table from immuneACCESS and kept in-frame rearrangements with V and J called. Such tables lack part of the clones; where checked against another copy, unresolved V genes explain under half of the gap, and the rest is unexplained. Clonal size and the V and J genes are those of that table, whereas D and trimming came from the DNA. The sample table records tens of thousands of clones; about 80% of these occur just once. The ten largest clones capture around 3.2% of the sample.

At the junction V is shortened by 3 bases and J by 4 bases; bases outside the gene matches: 5. The CDR3 covers 14 residues, taking in both the cysteine and the phenylalanine. The kept DNA is CDR3 alone, 42 bases in frame from the first base. CDR1 and CDR2 are drawn from the germline V gene (reference sequence): SEHNR, FQNEAQ. Broad study findings and their caveats: The quantity of clinical and demographic metadata differed by source and by participant and was supplied without curation.

The collaborating institutions used their own protocols to collect whole blood in K2EDTA tubes. For TCRbeta analysis, collaborators shipped samples in one of three forms: frozen whole blood, isolated PBMCs, or DNA extracted from either of those sample types. The sample consisted of peripheral blood. The sequence came from a man in his 60s with acute or convalescent COVID-19. The chain uses TRBV7-9 and TRBJ2-7; a stretch of 8 junction bases matches TRBD1. CDR3 reads: CASSFQGAFYEQYF. The DNA sequence reads TGTGCCAGCAGCTTCCAGGGGGCTTTTTACGAGCAGTACTTC.